This T cell receptor beta chain was retrieved from a study of blood T cells in healthy people across ages. Whole-study results and caveats: Because sorting was not performed, PBMCs prevented conclusive naive versus antigen-experienced comparison.

Alongside a J-beta primer mix, a sample-barcoded 5' primer served in a second PCR lasting roughly 6 to 11 cycles. TCRdb independently ran MiXCR on the 5' RACE reads; one entry per CDR3 protein. The sample has approximately 800,000 distinct CDR3 sequences; roughly 56% are singletons. Germline CDR1 and CDR2: LGHNA and YNFKEQ. The CDR3 loop spans 15 amino acids. Deletions cut 0 bases from V and 2 bases from J, with 10 bases between. About this clonotype itself: The target antigen is unknown.

The chain recombines TRBV4-2 with TRBJ1-2, with a possible D match to TRBD1 (6 bases). This TCR came from a man aged 35 to 55 in good health. The sequenced material came from blood. CDR3 sequence: CASSQEAGENYGYTF. CDR3 DNA: TGTGCCAGCAGCCAAGAGGCAGGGGAAAACTATGGCTACACCTTC.